Reported below is one T cell receptor beta chain. The antigen remains unidentified. The V and J ends lost 2 bases and 0 bases respectively, with 14 bases between them. This CDR3 contains 16 residues. The germline V gene encodes CDR1 SGHNT and CDR2 YYREEE (reference sequence). This record belongs to a study of cytomegalovirus exposure and HLA in healthy donors. Study-wide results and limits: Researchers catalogued 150 or so TCR beta chains as cytomegalovirus-associated. With later analysis, a missense DCLRE1C variant became linked to TCR beta V- and J-gene trimming. A later analysis found that most CMV-associated TCR beta chains appeared HLA-restricted. Diagnosis of cytomegalovirus status made by the classifier reportedly showed high specificity and sensitivity.

Vbeta (60) and Jbeta (13) primers were used in the PCR. TCRdb keeps only in-frame clones here, not all; method: immunoSEQ multiplex PCR. The repertoire holds tens of thousands of clones, with about two thirds as singletons. V is TRBV5-4 and J is TRBJ2-5, with D perhaps TRBD2 (5 bases). This clonotype was obtained from a woman aged 40 to 50 in good health and CMV-seropositive. Sequenced material: PBMCs. CDR3 sequence reads: CASSFGGVSYQETQYF. CDR3 in DNA: TGTGCCAGCAGCTTCGGAGGTGTTAGCTACCAAGAGACCCAGTACTTC.